Included here is one T cell receptor beta chain sequence, with context. Its antigen is not identified. The data are from a study of cytomegalovirus exposure and HLA in healthy donors. Overall study results and limits: Listed as cytomegalovirus-associated were roughly 180 TCR beta chains.

V shed 7 bases, J shed 5 bases, and the junction held 5 bases outside the gene matches. The CDR3 length is 13 residues. Germline CDR1 SNHLY, CDR2 FYNNEI. Libraries were prepared by immunoSEQ multiplex PCR; TCRdb keeps only in-frame clonotypes and omits some of them. Altogether about 140,000 clones are present, just over 90% being singletons, with the ten largest covering about 0.7%. This TCR was recovered from a man aged 18 to 29 in good health and CMV-seronegative. Input material: PBMCs. This chain uses TRBV2 with TRBJ2-5; 9 positions agree with TRBD2. CDR3 residues: CASKRGAAETQYF. In DNA form, the CDR3 reads TGTGCCAGCAAGCGGGGGGCGGCGGAGACCCAGTACTTC.